This record looks at one TCR beta chain sequence and its context. This specimen belongs to a study of blood T cell repertoires in COVID-19. Study in general: The United States, Italy and Spain provided the acute and convalescent COVID-19 samples. Sample material is recorded as cDNA or gDNA derived from T cells, B-cell-depleted T cells, or PBMCs.

V lost 2 bases, J lost 3 bases, and 7 bases lay in between. The CDR3 contains 13 residues. Germline loops: CDR1 MNHEY, CDR2 SVGEGT. As processed by the authors: Counts of nucleated cells, estimated from reference gene primer amplification, were obtained. TCRdb's copy holds only in-frame clones and misses some; the assay was immunoSEQ multiplex PCR. The V and J calls and clone size are taken from that table; D and trimming were inferred from the DNA. Among about 170,000 clones, approximately 84% were seen once, and the ten largest hold 7.5% to 8%. The TCR comes from a man in his forties who had recovered from COVID-19. The chain employs TRBV6-2 or TRBV6-3 and TRBJ2-5; no firm D call. Sequenced: peripheral blood. The CDR3 reads CASSYPQKETQYF. The DNA for the CDR3 is TGTGCCAGCAGTTACCCGCAGAAAGAGACCCAGTACTTC.